Listed here are 31 T cell receptor beta chains from one sample, sequenced in a study of spatial heterogeneity in lung cancer. TCRdb re-analysed the 5' RACE reads in MiXCR, keeping a single row per CDR3 protein. Of approximately 3,000 distinct CDR3 sequences in the sample, about 18% were seen once. The sample's time point: sample taken at primary tumor resection. Sequencing used normal lung tissue next to the tumor, obtained at surgery. These receptors were obtained from a female donor with early-stage non-small cell lung cancer.

This clonotype was seen only a few times. The rearrangement joins TRBV29-1 to TRBJ2-3; D is perhaps TRBD2 (6 bases). The V gene lost 3 bases and the J gene lost 4 bases, with 8 bases spanning the gap. The CDR3 has 12 amino acids. Germline V gives CDR1 SQVTM, CDR2 ANQGSEA. As DNA, the CDR3 is TGCAGCGTTGATGCGGGATCAGATACGCAGTATTTT. Translating gives CSVDAGSDTQYF.

This clonotype has just a few counts. The chain employs TRBV12-3 or TRBV12-4 and TRBJ1-3, with TRBD1 matching 10 bases. This CDR3 is built from 16 residues. V shed 5 bases and J 4 bases; nucleotides not matched to a gene: 8. The DNA of the CDR3 is TGTGCCAGCAGTCCTACGGACAGGGGGTCAGGAAACACCATATATTTT. It specifies CASSPTDRGSGNTIYF.

The chain couples TRBV5-1 to TRBJ2-7, with 8 positions matching TRBD2. Germline CDR1 and CDR2: SGHRS and YFSETQ. V dropped 1 base and J dropped 7; count of bases not matched to a gene: 13. This CDR3 comprises 16 residues. CDR3 in amino acids: CASSLTSGTMREEQYF. The CDR3 region has the DNA TGCGCCAGCAGCTTGACTAGCGGAACTATGCGGGAGGAGCAGTACTTC.

This clonotype appeared many times. The chain has TRBV19 and TRBJ2-2; no clear D. Trimming pared 3 bases from V and 6 bases from J, leaving 11 bases between. The CDR3 spans 14 residues. CDR1 and CDR2 from the germline V gene are LNHDA and SQIVND (reference sequence). The CDR3 spells CASSILPQPGELFF. The CDR3 DNA reads as TGTGCCAGTAGTATCCTCCCACAGCCCGGGGAGCTGTTTTTT.

In this sample, this clonotype turned up many times. This chain joins TRBV19 and TRBJ1-2; D is possibly TRBD1 (5 bases). V was trimmed by 4 bases and J by 8 bases, leaving 26 bases between them. The CDR3 is made up of 17 amino acids. Germline CDR1 reads LNHDA; CDR2 reads SQIVND (reference sequence). CDR3 region: CASSKGAHSPLLRGYTF. CDR3 bases: TGTGCCAGTAGTAAAGGGGCGCACAGCCCCCTTTTGAGAGGCTACACCTTC.

DNA for the CDR3: TGTGCCAGCAGATTCTCAGGGTCGGCCAATCAGCCCCAGCATTTT. It yields the protein CASRFSGSANQPQHF. V is TRBV28 and J is TRBJ1-5; tentative D call: TRBD1 (5 bases). V lost 6 bases to trimming and J lost 3 bases, with 15 bases between them. The CDR3 has 15 residues. Germline assignment: CDR1 MDHEN and CDR2 SYDVKM. Full variable domain (missing parts from reference TRBV28 and TRBJ1-5): DVKVTQSSRYLVKRTGEKVFLECVQDMDHENMFWYRQDPGLGLRLIYFSYDVKMKEKGDIPEGYSVSREKKERFSLILESASTNQTSMYLCASRFSGSANQPQHFGDGTRLSIL.

This clonotype is judged medium-sized (0.01 to 0.1%). The V gene is TRBV5-6, the J gene TRBJ1-2, with D perhaps TRBD1 (5 bases). The CDR3 extends over 11 amino acids. Germline V CDR1 and CDR2: SGHDT, YYEEEE. With 4 bases removed from V and 12 bases from J, the gap between germline ends came to 13 bases. The CDR3, as DNA: TGTGCCAGCAGCCGAGAAGGGACTAACACCTTC. It codes for CASSREGTNTF.

By share of the sample, this clonotype is medium-sized. The chain couples TRBV12-3 or TRBV12-4 to TRBJ2-5, with TRBD1 identical over 8 bases. The trim removed 3 bases at V and 5 bases at J, leaving 5 bases unmatched. The CDR3 has 14 residues. The CDR3 is CASSFGQGRETQYF. For the CDR3, the DNA is TGTGCCAGCAGTTTCGGACAGGGAAGGGAGACCCAGTACTTC.

The J gene is TRBJ2-3, the V gene TRBV11-2; 7 bases line up with TRBD1. The germline CDR1 and CDR2 sequences are SGHAT and FQNNGV. The CDR3 is 15 amino acids. Trimming removed 3 bases from V and 3 bases from J; junction bases left unmatched: 6. In DNA, the CDR3 is TGTGCCAGCAGCTTTACAGGGGATGGGACAGATACGCAGTATTTT. Its protein is CASSFTGDGTDTQYF.

The chain is built from TRBV20-1 and TRBJ1-1; D is undetermined. Looked up from germline, CDR1 is DFQATT and CDR2 is SNEGSKA (reference sequence). The CDR3 totals 13 residues. V shed 4 bases and J shed 3 bases, with 12 bases lying between them. The CDR3 loop is CSAMGGYDTEAFF. CDR3 nucleotide sequence: TGCAGTGCTATGGGTGGATACGACACTGAAGCTTTCTTT.

This clonotype is medium-sized in the sample. This chain uses TRBV27 with TRBJ2-1, with 11 bases fitting TRBD2. The germline V gene has CDR1 MNHEY and CDR2 SMNVEV (reference sequence). The CDR3 covers 21 residues. V lost 5 bases and J lost 0; bases outside the gene matches: 18. The CDR3 nucleotides read TGTGCCAGCAGTCCCGACCTAGCGGGAGGAGGGGGGGCGAGCTCCTACAATGAGCAGTTCTTC. This translates into CASSPDLAGGGGASSYNEQFF.

The chain couples TRBV11-3 to TRBJ2-2, with 8 bases fitting TRBD2. This CDR3 region has 17 residues. V gave up 0 bases and J gave up 7 bases; unmatched junction bases: 10. Per germline, CDR1 SGHNT and CDR2 YENEEA. The CDR3 sequence: CASSLDRIAGHSGELFF. In nucleotides, the CDR3 is TGTGCCAGCAGCTTAGATCGGATAGCGGGACATAGCGGGGAGCTGTTTTTT.

By share of the sample, this clonotype is large. This chain connects TRBV2 to TRBJ1-5; D is unclear. Trimming removed 6 bases from V and 6 bases from J, with 15 bases in between. CDR3 length: 14 residues. Germline values: CDR1 SNHLY, CDR2 FYNNEI. In DNA, the CDR3 is TGTGCCAGCAGGGGCGGTTCGGGAGGTCAGCCCCAGCATTTT. Protein: CASRGGSGGQPQHF.

By its share, this clonotype is medium-sized. The chain employs TRBV28 and TRBJ2-1; 12 positions match TRBD2. Germline CDR1 and CDR2: MDHEN and SYDVKM. The CDR3 totals 18 residues. V was pared by 3 bases and J by 5 bases, with 11 bases of the junction left unmatched. CDR3 protein: CASSFRLELAGGNNEQFF. CDR3 nucleotides: TGTGCCAGCAGTTTTAGGCTGGAACTAGCGGGAGGCAACAATGAGCAGTTCTTC.

On this clonotype: A much larger clone differs from this one at a single base, so this may be a read error. J is TRBJ1-1 and V is TRBV7-2; D may be TRBD1 (6 bases). Looked up from germline, CDR1 is SGHTA and CDR2 is FQGNSA. V lost 5 bases and J 6 bases, leaving 19 bases between the germline ends. The CDR3 sequence is 15 residues long. In DNA, the CDR3 is TGTGCCAGCAGCCCCAGGATCCCGGGGGGCTCTGAAGCTTTCTTT. Protein product: CASSPRIPGGSEAFF.

Judged by abundance, this clonotype is medium-sized. The chain uses TRBV30 and TRBJ2-1; no reliable D call. The CDR3 is made up of 15 amino acids. CDR1 is GTSNPN and CDR2 is SVGIG in the germline V gene (reference sequence). V was cut by 0 bases and J by 0 bases, with 9 bases left in between. The CDR3 is CAWSVSGGSYNEQFF. CDR3 nucleotides: TGTGCCTGGAGTGTAAGTGGCGGCTCCTACAATGAGCAGTTCTTC. Full variable domain (rest looked up from reference TRBV30 and TRBJ2-1): SQTIHQWPATLVQPVGSPLSLECTVEGTSNPNLYWYRQAAGRGLQLLFYSVGIGQISSEVPQNLSASRPQDRQFILSSKKLLLSDSGFYLCAWSVSGGSYNEQFFGPGTRLTVL.

This chain joins TRBV6-5 and TRBJ1-2; no firm D call. Between the trimmed V and J ends, which lost 5 bases and 6 bases, there was a span of 10 bases. Germline V gene sequence: CDR1 MNHEY, CDR2 SVGAGI. This CDR3 has 12 amino acids. The CDR3 protein is CASSKGRDGYTF. CDR3 DNA: TGTGCCAGCAGTAAAGGGAGGGATGGCTACACCTTC.

This clonotype is classed as medium-sized. The chain combines TRBV6-1 with TRBJ2-7; 13 nucleotides line up with TRBD2. CDR1 is MNHNS, CDR2 SASEGT, per germline. Trimming at V came to 5 bases and at J to 4 bases, leaving 5 bases not matched to a gene. This CDR3 has 15 residues. The CDR3 DNA follows: TGTGCCAGCAGTCCACCGGGACTAGCGGGGTACGAGCAGTACTTC. Translation: CASSPPGLAGYEQYF.

This clonotype is medium-sized in the sample. This chain uses TRBV6-2 or TRBV6-3 with TRBJ2-4, with D unclear. This CDR3 is built from 16 residues. With 2 bases removed from V and 0 bases from J, the gap between germline ends came to 11 bases. Germline V gene data show CDR1 as MNHEY and CDR2 as SVGEGT. DNA of the CDR3: TGTGCCAGCAGTTACCCAATAGTTGGAGCCAAAAACATTCAGTACTTC. Translation gives CASSYPIVGAKNIQYF.

The rearrangement links TRBV19 to TRBJ2-1; 10 bases agree with TRBD2. The CDR3 covers 15 residues. The germline V gene encodes CDR1 LNHDA and CDR2 SQIVND (reference sequence). The ends lost 6 bases at V and 5 bases at J; junction bases unmatched: 7. Written as DNA, the CDR3 is TGTGCCAGTAGCACGAGGACTAGCGGCCACAATGAGCAGTTCTTC. This gives the protein CASSTRTSGHNEQFF.

By sample fraction, this clonotype is medium-sized. The chain carries TRBV7-2 and TRBJ2-7; the match to TRBD1 covers 9 bases. Trimming removed 4 bases from V and 3 bases from J; junction bases left unmatched: 7. Per the germline V gene, CDR1 is SGHTA and CDR2 is FQGNSA. The CDR3 spans 15 residues. The CDR3 sequence is CASSSTGTGFYEQYF. The CDR3 nucleotides are TGTGCCAGCAGCTCAACCGGGACAGGGTTCTACGAGCAGTACTTC. Using reference TRBV7-2 and TRBJ2-7 for the parts outside the CDR3, the full variable domain is GAGVSQSPSNKVTEKGKDVELRCDPISGHTALYWYRQSLGQGLEFLIYFQGNSAPDKSGLPSDRFSAERTGGSVSTLTIQRTQQEDSAVYLCASSSTGTGFYEQYFGPGTRLTVT.

The V and J genes are TRBV7-6 and TRBJ2-3; D is perhaps TRBD2 (6 bases). Germline assignment: CDR1 SGHVS and CDR2 FNYEAQ. CDR3 length equals 15 residues. V was shortened by 8 bases and J by 0 bases, with 15 bases between the two germline ends. The CDR3 here is CASSRGRPSTDTQYF. In nucleotides, the CDR3 is TGTGCCAGCTCGCGGGGTCGGCCTAGCACAGATACGCAGTATTTT. Looking up the rest from reference TRBV7-6 and TRBJ2-3 gives the full variable domain: GAGVSQSPRYKVTKRGQDVALRCDPISGHVSLYWYRQALGQGPEFLTYFNYEAQQDKSGLPNDRFSAERPEGSISTLTIQRTEQRDSAMYRCASSRGRPSTDTQYFGPGTRLTVL.

Within the sample, this clonotype is medium-sized. The chain is built from TRBV10-2 and TRBJ2-3; unclear D gene. Germline V gene sequence: CDR1 WSHSY, CDR2 SAAADI. The CDR3 totals 14 residues. The germline V and J ends were trimmed by 4 bases and 2 bases, with 10 bases remaining between them. In DNA form, the CDR3 reads TGCGCCAGCAGTGTTGGCCAGCTCACAGATACGCAGTATTTT. Translated, it gives CASSVGQLTDTQYF.

This chain uses TRBV27 with TRBJ2-2, with D unclear. Germline CDR1 and CDR2: MNHEY and SMNVEV (reference sequence). The V gene lost 3 bases and the J gene lost 4 bases, with 12 bases spanning the gap. This CDR3 spans 15 amino acids. CDR3: CASSLIGILTGELFF. DNA of the CDR3: TGTGCCAGCAGTTTGATAGGGATTCTCACCGGGGAGCTGTTTTTT.

This clonotype was counted at least ten times. V is TRBV7-2 and J is TRBJ2-3, with a weak D call TRBD1 (5 bases). The V gene lost 1 base and the J gene lost 2 bases, with 10 bases spanning the gap. This CDR3 comprises 15 residues. CDR1 is SGHTA, CDR2 FQGNSA, per germline. The CDR3: CASSLVSGYTDTQYF. For the CDR3, the DNA is TGTGCCAGCAGCTTAGTGTCAGGGTACACAGATACGCAGTATTTT.

By sample fraction, this clonotype is large. The V and J genes are TRBV5-4 and TRBJ2-5; TRBD2 agrees at 9 bases. This CDR3 is 16 amino acids long. V gave up 4 bases and J gave up 5 bases; unmatched junction bases: 12. Germline CDR1 and CDR2: SGHNT and YYREEE (reference sequence). The CDR3 spells CASSVTSGQRGETQYF. The CDR3 DNA reads TGTGCCAGCAGCGTGACTAGCGGCCAGAGGGGGGAGACCCAGTACTTC.

At least ten counts were recorded for this clonotype. The chain uses TRBV20-1 and TRBJ2-3; 15 bases are a match to TRBD2. The V gene end was trimmed by 2 bases and the J gene end by 3 bases; junction bases not matched to a gene: 6. Per germline, CDR1 DFQATT and CDR2 SNEGSKA (reference sequence). The CDR3 extends over 17 amino acids. DNA of the CDR3: TGCAGTGCTAGACTGGGACTAGCGGGAGGTTATACAGATACGCAGTATTTT. This translates into CSARLGLAGGYTDTQYF.

In its sample, this clonotype ranks as medium-sized. V usage is TRBV6-1 and J usage is TRBJ2-7; 14 bases line up with TRBD2. With 1 base clipped from V and 3 bases from J, the junction kept 17 bases outside the gene matches. CDR1 and CDR2 from the germline V gene are MNHNS and SASEGT. The CDR3 totals 21 residues. CDR3 DNA: TGTGCCAGCAGTGAAGTAGCTCCAGGGGCGGGACTAGCGGGAGTCTACTACGAGCAGTACTTC. Its protein is CASSEVAPGAGLAGVYYEQYF.

Judged by abundance, this clonotype is medium-sized. The genes are TRBV19 and TRBJ2-3; either TRBD1 or TRBD2 may fit D (5 bases each). This CDR3 region has 14 residues. V lost 3 bases to trimming and J lost 6 bases, with 13 bases between them. The V gene's germline CDR1 is LNHDA and CDR2 SQIVND (reference sequence). CDR3 DNA sequence: TGTGCCAGTAGTATCGAGGGGCCCGGGGATACGCAGTATTTT. This sequence encodes CASSIEGPGDTQYF. The whole variable domain, filled in from reference TRBV19 and TRBJ2-3, reads DGGITQSPKYLFRKEGQNVTLSCEQNLNHDAMYWYRQDPGQGLRLIYYSQIVNDFQKGDIAEGYSVSREKKESFPLTVTSAQKNPTAFYLCASSIEGPGDTQYFGPGTRLTVL.

The genes are TRBV6-2 or TRBV6-3 and TRBJ1-2; D may be TRBD1 (5 bases). The germline CDR1 and CDR2 sequences are MNHEY and SVGEGT. V was trimmed by 4 bases and J by 5 bases, leaving 17 bases between them. The CDR3 is made up of 15 amino acids. The CDR3 DNA sequence: TGTGCCAGCAGTTCCCGAAGGGGTATTGGGTATGGCTACACCTTC. This codes for CASSSRRGIGYGYTF.

This clonotype is judged medium-sized. V and J are TRBV11-2 and TRBJ1-3; D gene uncertain. CDR3 size: 15 residues. Germline V gene sequence: CDR1 SGHAT, CDR2 FQNNGV. Deletions cut 3 bases from V and 0 bases from J, with 9 bases between. The CDR3 sequence: CASSLDESSGNTIYF. The CDR3 DNA follows: TGTGCCAGCAGCTTGGACGAAAGCTCTGGAAACACCATATATTTT.